Listed here are 11 T cell receptor beta chains from one sample, sequenced in a study of technical replicates of blood from a few donors. Data came from immunoSEQ multiplex PCR; TCRdb stores just in-frame clones and leaves some out. The top ten hold 0.35% to 0.45% of the sample, which has tens of thousands of clones, around 94% seen once. Sequencing was done on a sample of T cells isolated from PBMCs. The receptor source for this set is a human donor in good health.

The genes are TRBV7-6 and TRBJ2-7, with D unclear. This CDR3 has 13 residues. Trimming removed 3 bases from V and 3 bases from J, with 9 bases in between. Germline V gene data show CDR1 as SGHVS and CDR2 as FNYEAQ. This CDR3 is CASSLAELYEQYF. CDR3 nucleotide sequence: TGTGCCAGCAGCTTGGCGGAGCTCTACGAGCAGTACTTC.

The chain combines TRBV2 with TRBJ2-1; D possibly corresponds to TRBD2 (5 bases). The CDR3 runs to 15 residues. From germline, CDR1 is SNHLY and CDR2 FYNNEI. Deletions cut 5 bases from V and 8 bases from J, with 19 bases between. The CDR3 DNA reads as TGTGCCAGCAGTAACGGGGTGCCGCCTTTGGATGAGCAGTTCTTC. Protein: CASSNGVPPLDEQFF.

A note on this clone: One end of the junction does not line up with germline, which may come from a read error. The V and J genes are TRBV9 and TRBJ2-1; no reliable D call. The CDR3 consists of 15 residues. The V gene's germline CDR1 is SGDLS and CDR2 YYNGEE. The CDR3 nucleotides are TGTGCCAGCAGCACACGAGGATTGTCCTACGATGAGCAGTTCTTC. Amino acids: CASSTRGLSYDEQFF. The full variable domain, with the rest looked up from reference TRBV9 and TRBJ2-1, is DSGVTQTPKHLITATGQRVTLRCSPRSGDLSVYWYQQSLDQGLQFLIQYYNGEERAKGNILERFSAQQFPDLHSELNLSSLELGDSALYFCASSTRGLSYDEQFFGPGTRLTVL.

This chain uses TRBV5-5 with TRBJ1-5; 9 bases are shared with TRBD1. J gave up 6 bases and V 1 base, and 2 bases lay outside the gene matches. Per the germline V gene, CDR1 is SGHKS and CDR2 is YYEKEE (reference sequence). The length of the CDR3 is 14 residues. CDR3 nucleotide sequence: TGTGCCAGCAGCTTGAGGGACAGGGCTCAGCCCCAGCATTTT. This sequence encodes CASSLRDRAQPQHF.

The chain couples TRBV5-1 to TRBJ2-3; D is possibly TRBD1 (5 bases). V was pared by 4 bases and J by 2 bases, with 11 bases between. This CDR3 comprises 14 residues. Germline CDR1 is SGHRS and CDR2 is YFSETQ. The CDR3 sequence is CASSLRQFTDTQYF. The CDR3 DNA reads as TGCGCCAGCAGCCTTCGACAGTTCACAGATACGCAGTATTTT.

The chain recombines TRBV15 with TRBJ2-5; 10 bases line up with TRBD2. The CDR3 length is 17 residues. Trimming took 1 base from V and 2 from J; bases not matched to a gene: 7. CDR1 and CDR2 from the germline V gene are LNHNV and YYDKDF (reference sequence). CDR3 DNA sequence: TGTGCCACCAGCAGAGGTTTAATAGCGGGAGGACAAGAGACCCAGTACTTC. Protein: CATSRGLIAGGQETQYF.

The genes are TRBV9 and TRBJ2-5; possibly TRBD1 for D (6 bases). Trimming pared 4 bases from V and 3 bases from J, leaving 10 bases between. The CDR3 extends over 13 amino acids. The germline V gene encodes CDR1 SGDLS and CDR2 YYNGEE. The CDR3 nucleotides are TGTGCCAGCAGCCGTCGGACAGAAGAGACCCAGTACTTC. Residues: CASSRRTEETQYF.

The CDR3 DNA sequence: TGTGCCAGCAGCTTGGTAGCGGGGGTCTACGAGCAGTACTTC. This sequence encodes CASSLVAGVYEQYF. The V and J genes are TRBV7-2 and TRBJ2-7, with 9 nucleotides matching TRBD2. This CDR3 comprises 14 residues. V shed 3 bases, J shed 3 bases, and the junction held 3 bases outside the gene matches. From germline, CDR1 is SGHTA and CDR2 FQGNSA.

The rearrangement links TRBV11-3 to TRBJ1-1; D is possibly TRBD1 (6 bases). From germline, CDR1 is SGHNT and CDR2 YENEEA. This CDR3 has 14 amino acids. V was trimmed by 3 bases and J by 6 bases, leaving 14 bases between them. This chain's CDR3 is CASSFSTGSPEAFF. The CDR3 bases are TGTGCCAGCAGCTTTTCAACAGGGAGCCCTGAAGCTTTCTTT. Using reference TRBV11-3 and TRBJ1-1 for the parts outside the CDR3, the full variable domain is EAGVVQSPRYKIIEKKQPVAFWCNPISGHNTLYWYLQNLGQGPELLIRYENEEAVDDSQLPKDRFSAERLKGVDSTLKIQPAELGDSAVYLCASSFSTGSPEAFFGQGTRLTVV.

This chain joins TRBV6-5 and TRBJ1-2; 9 bases fit TRBD1. CDR3 length: 14 residues. The germline V gene has CDR1 MNHEY and CDR2 SVGAGI. The J segment lost 4 bases and the V segment lost 8 bases, leaving 8 bases of the junction unmatched. This chain's CDR3 is CASSQDRGVYGYTF. DNA of the CDR3: TGTGCCAGCTCCCAAGACAGGGGGGTCTATGGCTACACCTTC.

The CDR3 protein is CASSESLGGYEKLFF. The CDR3 nucleotides are TGTGCCAGCAGTGAAAGTCTGGGAGGGTATGAAAAACTGTTTTTT. This chain connects TRBV2 to TRBJ1-4; D call uncertain. The germline V and J ends were trimmed by 2 bases and 6 bases, with 13 bases remaining between them. Looked up from germline, CDR1 is SNHLY and CDR2 is FYNNEI. The CDR3 has 15 amino acids.